This entry is about one T cell receptor (beta chain). What it binds is unknown. The CDR3 has 14 residues. Trimming took 8 bases from V and 4 from J, leaving 14 bases between them. Germline CDR1 and CDR2: SGHTA and FQGNSA. These data come from a study of neurological immune-mediated disorders. Study-wide points: Patients with HTLV-1-associated myelopathy had the highest level of TCR clonal expansion, whereas patients with multiple sclerosis had the lowest level, falling beneath the level found in healthy controls.

5'RACE with 10-nucleotide random UMIs generated the cDNA. Every sequencing run gave over 170 million TCR-beta sequences, taken from 15-18 subjects. TCRdb re-derived calls from the 5' RACE reads in MiXCR, one entry per CDR3 protein. The sample records approximately 40,000 distinct CDR3 sequences, more than 4.5% being singletons. The V and J genes are TRBV7-2 and TRBJ2-2, with D unresolved. The receptor comes from a young man in good health. The sequencing input was CD4+ T cells from blood. The CDR3 DNA follows: TGTGCCAGCTCGTGGGTGGGTGGCACCGGGGAGCTGTTTTTT. This translates into CASSWVGGTGELFF.